This TCR beta chain was sequenced in a study of blood T cell repertoires in COVID-19. Study at large: Sample material is recorded as cDNA or gDNA derived from T cells, B-cell-depleted T cells, or PBMCs.

The CDR3 runs 16 residues. V shed 0 bases and J 4 bases; nucleotides not matched to a gene: 2. Germline V gene sequence: CDR1 LGHNA, CDR2 YNFKEQ. This clone came up once. TCRdb's copy holds only in-frame clones and misses some; the assay was immunoSEQ multiplex PCR. Among around 180,000 clones listed, about 88% were seen once. The sequence was obtained from a woman aged 40 to 50 with acute COVID-19. The source material was PBMCs or T cells enriched from blood (not recorded which). The chain employs TRBV4-2 and TRBJ2-3, with TRBD2 matching over 12 bases. This CDR3 reads CASSQDPSGRADTQYF. Written as DNA, the CDR3 is TGTGCCAGCAGCCAAGATCCTAGCGGGAGGGCAGATACGCAGTATTTT.